This TCR beta chain was documented in a study of identical twins. From the 5' RACE reads, TCRdb called clonotypes with MiXCR, one entry per CDR3 protein. The sample has 1.5 million to 2 million distinct CDR3 sequences; around 33% are singletons. All donors comprised healthy Caucasians. As to this clonotype: Its target is unknown.

The CDR3 extends over 13 amino acids. Trimming took off 3 bases at V and 3 bases at J, with 7 bases between the two ends. Germline V gene lookup returns CDR1 MGHRA and CDR2 YSYEKL. Whole-study findings and limits: Memory repertoires lacked the insertion deficit that abundant cord blood beta clonotypes showed.

This clonotype was obtained from a newborn girl in good health. The V gene is TRBV4-1, the J gene TRBJ2-3; the D is unclear. What was sequenced was cord blood. The CDR3 DNA sequence: TGCGCCAGCAGCCACCCTAATACAGATACGCAGTATTTT. The encoded protein is CASSHPNTDTQYF.